These 10 T cell receptor beta chains were sequenced from one sample in a study of T cell responses to AZD1222 COVID-19 vaccine. The data were produced by immunoSEQ multiplex PCR, yet TCRdb's version contains in-frame clones alone and is incomplete. Of about 130,000 clones listed, more than 85% are singletons. The sample was peripheral blood, taken on day 0 of AZD1222 vaccination. The origin of the receptors is an adult in good health.

This clone appeared once. The chain is built from TRBV19 and TRBJ2-1; 7 nucleotides match TRBD1. V lost 2 bases to trimming and J lost 6 bases; unmatched junction nucleotides: 16. Germline loops: CDR1 LNHDA, CDR2 SQIVND (reference sequence). The CDR3 is 18 amino acids. The CDR3 loop reads CASSIREGAAGRFNEQFF. DNA of the CDR3: TGTGCCAGTAGTATAAGAGAGGGGGCGGCTGGTAGATTCAATGAGCAGTTCTTC.

The chain is built from TRBV9 and TRBJ2-3, with 12 bases identical to TRBD2. The CDR3 has 15 amino acids. V was clipped by 0 bases and J by 4 bases; unmatched bases: 0. CDR1 is SGDLS, CDR2 YYNGEE, per germline. The CDR3 coding sequence is TGTGCCAGCAGCGTAGGACTAGCGGGAGCAGATACGCAGTATTTT. It translates to CASSVGLAGADTQYF.

The rearrangement uses TRBV29-1 and TRBJ1-3; no clear D gene. The CDR3 has 11 amino acids. Trimming took 6 bases from V and 12 from J, leaving 15 bases between them. The germline V gene encodes CDR1 SQVTM and CDR2 ANQGSEA. DNA for the CDR3: TGCAGCGTCGAACAGAACACCCACATATATTTT. Protein: CSVEQNTHIYF.

The V call is TRBV11-3, the J call TRBJ1-1; 7 bases fit TRBD1. Germline V gene data show CDR1 as SGHNT and CDR2 as YENEEA. V lost 1 base and J lost 6; bases outside the gene matches: 5. The CDR3 is 14 residues long. The chain's CDR3 is CASSLGPGGSEAFF. The CDR3, as DNA: TGTGCCAGCAGCTTAGGCCCAGGGGGGTCTGAAGCTTTCTTT. Combining the CDR3 with reference TRBV11-3 and TRBJ1-1 gives the whole variable domain EAGVVQSPRYKIIEKKQPVAFWCNPISGHNTLYWYLQNLGQGPELLIRYENEEAVDDSQLPKDRFSAERLKGVDSTLKIQPAELGDSAVYLCASSLGPGGSEAFFGQGTRLTVV.

The chain carries TRBV5-1 and TRBJ2-7, with a weak D call TRBD1 (5 bases). The CDR3 has 12 residues. V was shortened by 4 bases and J by 3 bases, with 8 bases between the two germline ends. The germline V gene has CDR1 SGHRS and CDR2 YFSETQ. CDR3 in amino acids: CASSIDSYEQYF. DNA for the CDR3: TGCGCCAGCAGCATCGACAGCTACGAGCAGTACTTC.

The chain links TRBV6-5 to TRBJ1-2, with D uncertain. CDR1 is MNHEY and CDR2 is SVGAGI in the germline V gene. Trimming shortened V by 0 bases and J by 4 bases, and 6 bases separated the two germline ends. This CDR3 is built from 13 residues. The chain's CDR3 is CASSYSGSYGYTF. In nucleotides, the CDR3 is TGTGCCAGCAGTTACTCAGGGTCCTATGGCTACACCTTC.

V usage is TRBV5-4 and J usage is TRBJ2-1, with TRBD2 matching over 7 bases. This CDR3 spans 15 amino acids. With 2 bases clipped from V and 4 bases from J, the junction kept 6 bases outside the gene matches. Per the germline V gene, CDR1 is SGHNT and CDR2 is YYREEE (reference sequence). CDR3 bases: TGTGCCAGCAGCTTTTACGGGGGGAAGTACAATGAGCAGTTCTTC. Translating it yields CASSFYGGKYNEQFF.

The V call is TRBV10-3, the J call TRBJ1-4; tentatively, D is TRBD1 (6 bases). The CDR3 loop spans 15 amino acids. V shed 3 bases and J shed 8 bases, with 16 bases lying between them. From germline, CDR1 is ENHRY and CDR2 SYGVKD. Here the CDR3 DNA reads TGTGCCATCAGTGACGTTAGCAGGGGTCGAGAAAAACTGTTTTTT. Its protein product is CAISDVSRGREKLFF.

CDR3 nucleotide sequence: TGTGCCAGCAGTGACCCCGGGACATACGGGGAACTGTTTTTT. Its translation: CASSDPGTYGELFF. The chain couples TRBV25-1 to TRBJ1-4; tentative D call: TRBD1 (6 bases). With 3 bases removed from V and 12 bases from J, the gap between germline ends came to 17 bases. Germline V gene sequence: CDR1 MGHDK, CDR2 SYGVNS. This CDR3 is 14 amino acids long.

The V gene is TRBV6-5, the J gene TRBJ2-7, with D maybe TRBD2 (6 bases). Trimming pared 5 bases from V and 4 bases from J, leaving 18 bases between. The germline CDR1 and CDR2 sequences are MNHEY and SVGAGI. The CDR3 has 15 residues. CDR3 sequence (DNA): TGTGCCAGCAGTCCCCCTGCTAGCGAGATTTACGAGCAGTACTTC. Amino acid sequence: CASSPPASEIYEQYF.